This T cell receptor beta chain was recorded in a study of T cell responses to AZD1222 COVID-19 vaccine (dated by TCRdb to the early 2020s). At the level of the whole study: Because spike-specific TCR depth and breadth did not differ between the two schedules, AZD1222 recipients who got a second dose at roughly 4 weeks were pooled with those who got a second dose at roughly 12 weeks. A total of 230 to 250 trial participants underwent TCR sequencing, of whom roughly 210 had received two doses of AZD1222 and approximately 25 had received two doses of the MenACWY control vaccine. Enrollment into the trials was organized by age into subgroups of 18-55, 56-69 and 70-plus years, and those subgroups contained roughly 160, 29 and 62 TCR-sequenced participants, respectively. Results the study describes overall, beyond this receptor: Nearly half of unique spike-specific TCRs reportedly recognized epitopes outside regions mutated in the B.1.351 and B.1.1.7 variants. Conclusions about previously exposed vaccinees are limited, since just a handful of AZD1222 recipients were seropositive for SARS-CoV-2 at baseline. CD4 TCRs associated with the vaccine covered the entire spike protein, and the dominant responses were in regions 160-218 and 743-854. No day 14 peak-response samples were available, so repertoires were characterized only after the peak T cell response. After two AZD1222 doses, spike-specific TCR breadth and depth were significantly higher than at day 0 and than in MenACWY recipients. The 56-69-year group was small, and its depth increase did not reach significance, likely because of low power. Most participants were white British and females outnumbered males, and the authors suggested that clonal diversity may have been underestimated.

The CDR3 regions of human TCRbeta chains were analyzed by immunosequencing. The authors processed their data as follows. TCRs in the repertoires were compared against a reference library of SARS-CoV-2-specific TCRs that had been generated with the MIRA antigen-specificity platform. Breadth was defined as the fraction of unique TCRs that were SARS-CoV-2-associated. Depth was defined as the fraction of total T cells that were SARS-CoV-2-associated. Using the MIRA data, every spike-specific TCR was mapped to the spike region that the TCR reacted to and assigned to either a CD4 or a CD8 class. Log10-transformed breadth and depth values were compared by one-way ANOVA with Sidak's multiple comparisons tests. TCRdb mirrors the immuneACCESS table, restricted to in-frame sequences. Some clones are absent from its copies; in checked studies, under half trace to an unresolved V gene, and the reason for the others is unknown. V and J calls and clone size follow that table, whereas D and trimming were derived from the DNA. Across this sample there are approximately 100,000 clones, with about 90% seen only once. The ten top clones hold 4% to 6% of the sample.

The germline V gene encodes CDR1 SGHTA and CDR2 FQGNSA. V was cut back by 8 bases and J by 5 bases, leaving a gap of 21 bases between them. Reading from cysteine to phenylalanine, the CDR3 counts 15 amino acids. The sequence is cut down to CDR3 DNA, 45 bases in frame from base 1. On this clone: The specificity of this receptor is unknown. Base-call qualities are not available, and no considerably larger clone is one nucleotide away.

In the paper's terms, the time point label means: baseline before first vaccination. Vaccinee samples were obtained from the UK trials COV001 and COV002, which included a single-blind randomized controlled phase 2/3 trial of AZD1222 (ChAdOx1 nCoV-19) in healthy adults. For TCRbeta chain sequencing, PBMC samples were collected from trial participants at day 0 and at day 28 after the second dose. The sequence links TRBV7-2 to TRBJ1-1; a tentative D match to TRBD1 spans 5 bases. This receptor was identified in an adult in good health. The sample was peripheral blood, taken on day 0 of AZD1222 vaccination. The base sequence is TGTGCCAGCGGCCCCGCAGGGAATTTGAGAACTGAAGCTTTCTTT. This is translated as CASGPAGNLRTEAFF. Where the CDR3 stops, the reference TRBV7-2 and TRBJ1-1 genes take over; the full variable domain is GAGVSQSPSNKVTEKGKDVELRCDPISGHTALYWYRQSLGQGLEFLIYFQGNSAPDKSGLPSDRFSAERTGGSVSTLTIQRTQQEDSAVYLCASGPAGNLRTEAFFGQGTRLTVV.